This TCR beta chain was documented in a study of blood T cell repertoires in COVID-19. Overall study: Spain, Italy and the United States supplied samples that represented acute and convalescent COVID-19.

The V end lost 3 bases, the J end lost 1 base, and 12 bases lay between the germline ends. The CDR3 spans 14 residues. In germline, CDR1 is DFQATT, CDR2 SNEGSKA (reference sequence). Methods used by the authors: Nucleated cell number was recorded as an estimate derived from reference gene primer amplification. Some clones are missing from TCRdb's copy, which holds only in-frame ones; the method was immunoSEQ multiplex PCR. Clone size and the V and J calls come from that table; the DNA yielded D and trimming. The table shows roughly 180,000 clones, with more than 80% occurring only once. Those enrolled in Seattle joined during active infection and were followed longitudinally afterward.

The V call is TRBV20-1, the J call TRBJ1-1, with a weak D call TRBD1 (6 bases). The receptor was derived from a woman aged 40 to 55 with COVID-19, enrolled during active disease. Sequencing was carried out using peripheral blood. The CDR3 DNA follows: TGCAGTGCTAGTGATATCAGGGGGAACACTGAAGCTTTCTTT. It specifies CSASDIRGNTEAFF.